Listed below are T cell receptor beta chains from one sample, sequenced in a study of T cells in localized non-small cell lung cancer. Only in-frame clones appear in the TCRdb table, and some are missing; sequencing was by immunoSEQ multiplex PCR. The sample holds 25,000 to 35,000 clones; 70% to 90% are singletons and the top ten take 10%. The sequencing used peripheral blood, collected before any cancer treatment. The receptors originated from a woman between 40 and 69 years old with stage I lung adenocarcinoma. The CDR3 runs from the conserved cysteine through the conserved F or W. A D gene is named only where the DNA matches it firmly. Clone size is given for some rows only: seen once, a few or many times, or a class if the clone is expanded.

j_gene: TRBJ2-7
len: 15
d_gene: -
abundance: -
v_gene: TRBV9
CDR3aa: CASSVELAGIYEQYF
CDR3nt: TGTGCCAGCAGCGTAGAACTGGCAGGGATCTACGAGCAGTACTTC

j_gene: TRBJ2-7
len: 13
d_gene: -
abundance: -
v_gene: TRBV30
CDR3aa: CAWSVTGWYEQYF
CDR3nt: TGTGCCTGGAGTGTAACAGGGTGGTACGAGCAGTACTTC

j_gene: TRBJ2-3
len: 17
d_gene: -
abundance: -
v_gene: TRBV5-1
CDR3aa: CASSLLGGGGGTDTQYF
CDR3nt: TGCGCCAGCAGCTTGTTGGGCGGGGGCGGGGGCACAGATACGCAGTATTTT

j_gene: TRBJ2-1
len: 18
d_gene: TRBD2
abundance: -
v_gene: TRBV5-1
CDR3aa: CASSLVPSGRATYNEQFF
CDR3nt: TGCGCCAGCAGCTTGGTTCCTAGCGGGAGGGCAACCTACAATGAGCAGTTCTTC

j_gene: TRBJ2-2
len: 16
d_gene: -
abundance: -
v_gene: TRBV23-1
CDR3aa: CASSHQKRGPSGELFF
CDR3nt: TGCGCCAGCAGTCATCAAAAGAGAGGGCCGTCCGGGGAGCTGTTTTTT

j_gene: TRBJ1-1
len: 13
d_gene: TRBD1
abundance: -
v_gene: TRBV29-1
CDR3aa: CSATTNRDRPAFF
CDR3nt: TGCAGCGCTACTACGAACCGGGACAGGCCCGCTTTCTTT

j_gene: TRBJ1-3
len: 15
d_gene: -
abundance: -
v_gene: TRBV6-5
CDR3aa: CASSYQGPSGNTIYF
CDR3nt: TGTGCCAGCAGTTACCAGGGCCCCTCTGGAAACACCATATATTTT

j_gene: TRBJ2-1
len: 16
d_gene: TRBD2
abundance: -
v_gene: TRBV5-1
CDR3aa: CASSLLTSGAYNEQFF
CDR3nt: TGCGCCAGCAGCTTGCTGACTAGCGGGGCTTACAATGAGCAGTTCTTC

j_gene: TRBJ1-1
len: 14
d_gene: -
abundance: -
v_gene: TRBV19
CDR3aa: CASSIGPGNTEAFF
CDR3nt: TGTGCCAGTAGTATAGGTCCGGGGAACACTGAAGCTTTCTTT

j_gene: TRBJ2-7
len: 12
d_gene: -
abundance: -
v_gene: TRBV6-6
CDR3aa: CASSYDSHEQYF
CDR3nt: TGTGCCAGCAGTTATGACTCCCACGAGCAGTACTTC

j_gene: TRBJ2-7
len: 16
d_gene: -
abundance: -
v_gene: TRBV18
CDR3aa: CASSQGGGHQNYEQYF
CDR3nt: TGTGCCAGCTCACAAGGGGGGGGACACCAAAATTACGAGCAGTACTTC

j_gene: TRBJ2-6
len: 14
d_gene: -
abundance: -
v_gene: TRBV5-6
CDR3aa: CASSSGFGANVLTF
CDR3nt: TGTGCCAGCAGCTCAGGGTTCGGGGCCAACGTCCTGACTTTC

j_gene: TRBJ1-5
len: 13
d_gene: -
abundance: -
v_gene: TRBV19
CDR3aa: CASSMGGNQPQHF
CDR3nt: TGTGCCAGTAGTATGGGCGGTAATCAGCCCCAGCATTTT

j_gene: TRBJ1-1
len: 13
d_gene: -
abundance: -
v_gene: TRBV11-2
CDR3aa: CASSLTVNTEAFF
CDR3nt: TGTGCCAGCAGCTTAACAGTGAACACTGAAGCTTTCTTT

j_gene: TRBJ2-2
len: 15
d_gene: -
abundance: -
v_gene: TRBV10-3
CDR3aa: CAISPGGANTGELFF
CDR3nt: TGTGCCATCAGTCCCGGAGGGGCAAACACCGGGGAGCTGTTTTTT

j_gene: TRBJ2-5
len: 13
d_gene: -
abundance: -
v_gene: TRBV9
CDR3aa: CASSSVGGGTQYF
CDR3nt: TGTGCCAGCAGCAGCGTCGGTGGGGGAACCCAGTACTTC

j_gene: TRBJ1-2
len: 14
d_gene: -
abundance: few
v_gene: TRBV28
CDR3aa: CASSSGGANYGYTF
CDR3nt: TGTGCCAGCAGTTCGGGGGGAGCTAACTATGGCTACACCTTC

j_gene: TRBJ2-3
len: 15
d_gene: TRBD1
abundance: -
v_gene: TRBV7-9
CDR3aa: CASSLLGQGADTQYF
CDR3nt: TGTGCCAGCAGCCTCCTGGGACAGGGTGCAGATACGCAGTATTTT

j_gene: TRBJ2-5
len: 11
d_gene: -
abundance: -
v_gene: TRBV20-1
CDR3aa: CSATKLETQYF
CDR3nt: TGCAGTGCTACCAAGTTGGAGACCCAGTACTTC

j_gene: TRBJ2-1
len: 17
d_gene: TRBD1
abundance: -
v_gene: TRBV7-2
CDR3aa: CASSFSRGTGWGDEQFF
CDR3nt: TGTGCCAGCAGCTTCAGTCGAGGGACAGGTTGGGGGGATGAGCAGTTCTTC

j_gene: TRBJ1-2
len: 15
d_gene: -
abundance: -
v_gene: TRBV6-6
CDR3aa: CASSYSMGGGDGYTF
CDR3nt: TGTGCCAGCAGTTACTCGATGGGGGGTGGTGATGGCTACACCTTC

j_gene: TRBJ1-2
len: 15
d_gene: TRBD1
abundance: -
v_gene: TRBV4-1
CDR3aa: CASSQTGGRDYGYTF
CDR3nt: TGCGCCAGCAGCCAAACAGGGGGCCGGGACTATGGCTACACCTTC

j_gene: TRBJ2-7
len: 15
d_gene: -
abundance: -
v_gene: TRBV28
CDR3aa: CASSLRTGFTYEQYF
CDR3nt: TGTGCCAGCAGCCTGCGAACGGGTTTTACCTACGAGCAGTACTTC

j_gene: TRBJ2-7
len: 14
d_gene: -
abundance: -
v_gene: TRBV6-1
CDR3aa: CASSEGTLIYEQYF
CDR3nt: TGTGCCAGCAGTGAAGGGACTCTGATCTACGAGCAGTACTTC

j_gene: TRBJ1-2
len: 11
d_gene: -
abundance: -
v_gene: TRBV7-9
CDR3aa: CACGINYGYTF
CDR3nt: TGTGCCTGCGGCATTAACTATGGCTACACCTTC

j_gene: TRBJ2-7
len: 12
d_gene: -
abundance: -
v_gene: TRBV28
CDR3aa: CASRSTGSEQYF
CDR3nt: TGTGCCAGCAGGTCAACAGGGAGTGAGCAGTACTTC

j_gene: TRBJ1-3
len: 15
d_gene: -
abundance: -
v_gene: TRBV6-5
CDR3aa: CASRRTENSGNTIYF
CDR3nt: TGTGCCAGCAGGAGGACAGAAAACTCTGGAAACACCATATATTTT

j_gene: TRBJ2-7
len: 16
d_gene: -
abundance: once
v_gene: TRBV5-4
CDR3aa: CASSLDGEISSYEQYF
CDR3nt: TGTGCCAGCAGCTTGGACGGCGAGATCAGCTCCTACGAGCAGTACTTC

j_gene: TRBJ2-1
len: 16
d_gene: -
abundance: -
v_gene: TRBV5-1
CDR3aa: CASSTELAASYNEQFF
CDR3nt: TGCGCCAGCAGCACGGAACTAGCCGCATCCTACAATGAGCAGTTCTTC

j_gene: TRBJ2-5
len: 18
d_gene: -
abundance: -
v_gene: TRBV7-7
CDR3aa: CASSLRKGGPGWAETQYF
CDR3nt: TGTGCCAGCAGCTTAAGGAAGGGCGGGCCAGGCTGGGCGGAGACCCAGTACTTC

j_gene: TRBJ1-1
len: 13
d_gene: -
abundance: once
v_gene: TRBV6-1
CDR3aa: CASSDGTFTRPFF
CDR3nt: TGTGCCAGCAGCGACGGGACTTTCACCCGCCCTTTCTTT

j_gene: TRBJ1-4
len: 14
d_gene: TRBD1
abundance: -
v_gene: TRBV18
CDR3aa: CASSSPGQYEKLFF
CDR3nt: TGTGCCAGCTCATCACCGGGACAGTATGAAAAACTGTTTTTT

j_gene: TRBJ1-5
len: 14
d_gene: TRBD1
abundance: -
v_gene: TRBV19
CDR3aa: CASRANRGNQPQHF
CDR3nt: TGTGCCAGTAGGGCGAACAGGGGAAATCAGCCCCAGCATTTT

j_gene: TRBJ2-5
len: 16
d_gene: -
abundance: -
v_gene: TRBV5-1
CDR3aa: CASSLFSGRSEGTQYF
CDR3nt: TGCGCCAGCAGCTTATTTTCTGGGCGATCCGAGGGGACCCAGTACTTC

j_gene: TRBJ2-2
len: 15
d_gene: TRBD2
abundance: -
v_gene: TRBV5-4
CDR3aa: CASSSGLGNTGELFF
CDR3nt: TGTGCCAGCAGCTCCGGACTAGGGAACACCGGGGAGCTGTTTTTT

j_gene: TRBJ2-4
len: 11
d_gene: -
abundance: -
v_gene: TRBV27
CDR3aa: CASIGGSIQYF
CDR3nt: TGTGCCAGCATTGGGGGAAGCATTCAGTACTTC

j_gene: TRBJ1-4
len: 17
d_gene: TRBD1
abundance: few
v_gene: TRBV4-2
CDR3aa: CASSQDHFRDRGWELFF
CDR3nt: TGTGCCAGCAGCCAAGATCACTTCCGGGACAGGGGTTGGGAACTGTTTTTT

j_gene: TRBJ1-4
len: 15
d_gene: TRBD1
abundance: -
v_gene: TRBV30
CDR3aa: CAWSPLAGGDEKLFF
CDR3nt: TGTGCCTGGAGTCCCCTGGCAGGGGGGGATGAAAAACTGTTTTTT

j_gene: TRBJ1-2
len: 15
d_gene: -
abundance: few
v_gene: TRBV4-2
CDR3aa: CASSQVEGGGYGYTF
CDR3nt: TGTGCCAGCAGCCAAGTTGAAGGAGGGGGCTATGGCTACACCTTC

j_gene: TRBJ1-1
len: 14
d_gene: -
abundance: -
v_gene: TRBV29-1
CDR3aa: CSVDSPGLNTEAFF
CDR3nt: TGCAGCGTGGATAGTCCGGGACTGAACACTGAAGCTTTCTTT

j_gene: TRBJ2-7
len: 15
d_gene: -
abundance: -
v_gene: TRBV27
CDR3aa: CASSLKPGPSYEQYF
CDR3nt: TGTGCCAGCAGTTTAAAACCAGGACCCTCCTACGAGCAGTACTTC

j_gene: TRBJ2-3
len: 14
d_gene: -
abundance: -
v_gene: TRBV6-1
CDR3aa: CASSLTKKTDTQYF
CDR3nt: TGTGCCAGCAGCCTAACTAAGAAAACAGATACGCAGTATTTT

j_gene: TRBJ1-5
len: 14
d_gene: -
abundance: -
v_gene: TRBV7-8
CDR3aa: CASSLVLGNQPQHF
CDR3nt: TGTGCCAGCAGCTTAGTTTTGGGCAATCAGCCCCAGCATTTT

j_gene: TRBJ2-3
len: 12
d_gene: -
abundance: -
v_gene: TRBV28
CDR3aa: CASSFRRDTQYF
CDR3nt: TGTGCCAGCAGTTTCAGAAGAGATACGCAGTATTTT

j_gene: TRBJ2-3
len: 15
d_gene: -
abundance: -
v_gene: TRBV28
CDR3aa: CASFGAGPRADTQYF
CDR3nt: TGTGCCAGCTTCGGGGCGGGACCGCGGGCAGATACGCAGTATTTT

j_gene: TRBJ2-1
len: 15
d_gene: TRBD1
abundance: once
v_gene: TRBV6-6
CDR3aa: CASSNLPGQMNEQFF
CDR3nt: TGTGCCAGCAGCAACCTTCCGGGACAGATGAATGAGCAGTTCTTC

j_gene: TRBJ1-2
len: 14
d_gene: TRBD1
abundance: once
v_gene: TRBV6-5
CDR3aa: CASSPGTGDYGYTF
CDR3nt: TGTGCCAGCAGCCCCGGGACAGGGGACTATGGCTACACCTTC

j_gene: TRBJ2-3
len: 15
d_gene: TRBD2
abundance: few
v_gene: TRBV2
CDR3aa: CASSGEGGSTDTQYF
CDR3nt: TGTGCCAGCAGTGGGGAGGGAGGGAGTACAGATACGCAGTATTTT

j_gene: TRBJ2-1
len: 12
d_gene: -
abundance: -
v_gene: TRBV18
CDR3aa: CASSPQGNEQFF
CDR3nt: TGTGCCAGCTCACCACAAGGAAATGAGCAGTTCTTC

j_gene: TRBJ2-1
len: 12
d_gene: TRBD2
abundance: -
v_gene: TRBV28
CDR3aa: CASSPSREVQFF
CDR3nt: TGTGCCAGCAGTCCGTCGCGGGAGGTACAGTTCTTC

j_gene: TRBJ2-3
len: 13
d_gene: -
abundance: -
v_gene: TRBV6-1
CDR3aa: CASTPSGLDTQYF
CDR3nt: TGTGCCAGCACCCCCAGCGGCTTAGATACGCAGTATTTT

j_gene: TRBJ1-1
len: 14
d_gene: -
abundance: -
v_gene: TRBV5-4
CDR3aa: CASSLSQMNTEAFF
CDR3nt: TGTGCCAGCAGCTTGTCGCAAATGAACACTGAAGCTTTCTTT

j_gene: TRBJ1-6
len: 15
d_gene: -
abundance: once
v_gene: TRBV9
CDR3aa: CASSVEGARRSPLHF
CDR3nt: TGTGCCAGCAGCGTAGAAGGGGCGCGGCGTTCACCCCTCCACTTT